A selection of T cell receptor beta chains follows, all from one sample in a study of blood T cell repertoires in COVID-19. The method was immunoSEQ multiplex PCR; TCRdb's version includes in-frame clones alone and lacks a portion of them. The sample yields under 400,000 clones, about 91% seen once. Sequencing was carried out using peripheral blood. These receptors all come from a woman aged 25 to 39 with COVID-19, enrolled during active disease. CDR3s include the opening cysteine and the closing phenylalanine or tryptophan. The D gene is left open where the match is weak.

v_gene	d_gene	j_gene	CDR3aa	CDR3nt
TRBV30	.	TRBJ2-7	CAWGGSDEQYF	TGTGCCTGGGGAGGGTCAGACGAGCAGTACTTC
TRBV6-5	.	TRBJ1-3	CASSYTRTTAGNTIYF	TGTGCCAGCAGTTACACCCGGACAACGGCTGGAAACACCATATATTTT
TRBV5-8	.	TRBJ1-5	CASSHTGSPGQPQHF	TGTGCCAGCAGCCACACAGGGTCCCCTGGGCAGCCCCAGCATTTT
TRBV19	TRBD1	TRBJ1-1	CASSPPTGTEAFF	TGTGCCAGTAGCCCTCCGACAGGGACTGAAGCTTTCTTT
TRBV7-9	.	TRBJ1-4	CASSWIFTGQNEKLFF	TGTGCCAGCAGCTGGATTTTCACGGGACAAAATGAAAAACTGTTTTTT
TRBV2	TRBD1	TRBJ1-2	CASTGTDGGGYTF	TGTGCCAGCACCGGGACAGACGGAGGTGGCTACACCTTC
TRBV5-1	TRBD2	TRBJ2-1	CASSLVASGGRQFF	TGCGCCAGCAGCTTGGTGGCTAGCGGGGGTCGGCAGTTCTTC
TRBV7-9	.	TRBJ1-1	CAIFRDIMNTEAFF	TGTGCCATCTTCCGGGACATCATGAACACTGAAGCTTTCTTT
TRBV5-1	TRBD1	TRBJ2-2	CASAGQGDSGELFF	TGCGCCAGTGCGGGACAGGGGGATTCCGGGGAGCTGTTTTTT
TRBV16	TRBD1	TRBJ2-2	CASSKDRLNTGELFF	TGTGCCAGCAGCAAGGACAGGTTAAACACCGGGGAGCTGTTTTTT
TRBV7-9	.	TRBJ2-1	CASSLRGFNYNEQFF	TGTGCCAGCAGCTTAAGAGGGTTTAACTACAATGAGCAGTTCTTC
TRBV5-1	.	TRBJ1-1	CASSLGDTYTEAFF	TGCGCCAGCAGCTTGGGGGACACATACACTGAAGCTTTCTTT
TRBV28	.	TRBJ1-5	CASSLTTGAGQPQHF	TGTGCCAGCAGTCTTACGACAGGCGCCGGTCAGCCCCAGCATTTT